Listed here is a single TCR beta chain. Its matching antigen is unknown. These data originate in a study of cytomegalovirus exposure and HLA in healthy donors. Study-wide results and caveats: The productive fraction for most TCR beta V segments was about 87% or about 30% in an earlier analysis.

The study ran its PCR with 60 Vbeta and 13 Jbeta primers. Libraries were prepared by immunoSEQ multiplex PCR; TCRdb keeps only in-frame clonotypes and omits some of them. The sample comprises about 87,000 clones, about 8% of which are singletons, and 2.3% rests with the top ten. Looked up from germline, CDR1 is LNHDA and CDR2 is SQIVND (reference sequence). With 0 bases removed from V and 8 bases from J, the gap between germline ends came to 16 bases. CDR3 length: 15 amino acids. Sequenced material: PBMCs. The chain uses TRBV19 and TRBJ1-2; tentative D call: TRBD1 (6 bases). The origin of this receptor is a middle-aged man in good health and CMV-seronegative. The CDR3 DNA sequence: TGTGCCAGTAGTATAGATCCCCTCACAGGGAGCGGCTACACCTTC. Protein product: CASSIDPLTGSGYTF.